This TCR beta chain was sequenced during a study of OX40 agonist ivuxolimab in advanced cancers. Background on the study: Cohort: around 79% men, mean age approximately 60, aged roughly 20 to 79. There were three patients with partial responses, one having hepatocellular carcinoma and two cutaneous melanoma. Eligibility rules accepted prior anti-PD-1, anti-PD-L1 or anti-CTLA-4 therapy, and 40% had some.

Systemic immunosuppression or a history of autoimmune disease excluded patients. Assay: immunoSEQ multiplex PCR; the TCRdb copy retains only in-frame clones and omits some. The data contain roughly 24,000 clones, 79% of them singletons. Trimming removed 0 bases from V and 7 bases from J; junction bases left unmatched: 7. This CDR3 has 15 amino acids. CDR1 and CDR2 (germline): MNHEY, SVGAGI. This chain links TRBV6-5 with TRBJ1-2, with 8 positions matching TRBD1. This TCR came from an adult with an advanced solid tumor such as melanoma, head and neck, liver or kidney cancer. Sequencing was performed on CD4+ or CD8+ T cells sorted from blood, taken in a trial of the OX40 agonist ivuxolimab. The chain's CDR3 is CASSYSTQGAFGYTF. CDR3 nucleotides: TGTGCCAGCAGTTACTCCACTCAGGGGGCGTTTGGCTACACCTTC.